Presented here are 20 T cell receptor beta chains from one specimen sequenced in a study of blood T cells in healthy people across ages. A second about 6 to 11 cycle PCR used barcoded and J-beta primers. TCRdb called the 5' RACE reads again in MiXCR, with one record for every CDR3 protein. The sample gives 750,000 to 1,000,000 distinct CDR3 sequences, just under 30% of which show up once; roughly a tenth is in the top ten. This same sample was also part of a study on T cells of mothers and their children.

The specimen was blood. The receptor source for this set is a woman in her forties in good health.

This chain uses TRBV5-1 with TRBJ2-5, with 9 positions matching TRBD1. The junction had 5 bases not matched to a gene; V was cut back by 4 bases and J by 1 base. Germline assignment: CDR1 SGHRS and CDR2 YFSETQ. This CDR3 spans 15 amino acids. CDR3 region: CASSIGTGLQETQYF. The DNA for the CDR3 is TGCGCCAGCAGCATCGGGACAGGGCTCCAAGAGACCCAGTACTTC.

This clonotype has only a few counts. This rearrangement joins TRBV20-1 to TRBJ2-3, with 7 positions matching TRBD1. CDR3 length: 15 residues. The germline V gene has CDR1 DFQATT and CDR2 SNEGSKA (reference sequence). J lost 5 bases, V lost 5 bases, and 13 bases had no gene match. The CDR3 reads CSAWGYRGHEDTQYF. In DNA, the CDR3 is TGCAGTGCTTGGGGGTATAGGGGGCACGAAGATACGCAGTATTTT.

Worth noting for this clonotype: Germline and junction disagree at one end, which may indicate a read error. The DNA of the CDR3 is TGTGTCAGTAATCAACAGAACACTGAAGCTTTCTTT. It translates to CVSNQQNTEAFF. The chain recombines TRBV19 with TRBJ1-1; D unresolved. Per the germline V gene, CDR1 is LNHDA and CDR2 is SQIVND (reference sequence). The CDR3 covers 12 residues.

This clonotype was observed many times. The chain uses TRBV9 and TRBJ2-1, with 13 positions matching TRBD2. CDR1 is SGDLS, CDR2 YYNGEE, per germline. This CDR3 has 15 amino acids. V gave up 3 bases and J gave up 9 bases; unmatched junction bases: 6. In nucleotides, the CDR3 is TGTGCCAGCAGCGCAACTAGCGGGGGGGCCGGTGAGCAGTTCTTC. Protein: CASSATSGGAGEQFF.

The gene calls are TRBV6-5 and TRBJ1-5; possibly TRBD1 for D (5 bases). The CDR3 is made up of 13 amino acids. V lost 7 bases to trimming and J lost 3 bases, with 10 bases between them. Germline CDR1 is MNHEY and CDR2 is SVGAGI. The CDR3 spells CASTPGDNQPQHF. The CDR3 DNA is TGTGCCAGCACCCCGGGGGACAATCAGCCCCAGCATTTT.

On this clonotype itself: A much more abundant neighbour one base away suggests this may be a read error. The V and J genes are TRBV25-1 and TRBJ2-1; D may be TRBD2 (6 bases). The length of the CDR3 is 16 residues. Looked up from germline, CDR1 is MGHDK and CDR2 is SYGVNS. Here the CDR3 reads CAGSGGWEGTGDEQFF. The CDR3 DNA sequence: TGTGCCGGCAGTGGTGGATGGGAAGGGACTGGGGATGAGCAGTTCTTC.

This clonotype was picked up a small number of times. The chain recombines TRBV27 with TRBJ1-1; the match to TRBD1 covers 9 bases. The CDR3 sequence is 17 residues long. Looked up from germline, CDR1 is MNHEY and CDR2 is SMNVEV (reference sequence). After removal of 1 base from V and 1 base from J, the junction contained 7 bases not matched to a gene. In DNA form, the CDR3 reads TGTGCCAGCAGTTTATATAACAGGGGGCTGGGGAACACTGAAGCTTTCTTT. It yields the protein CASSLYNRGLGNTEAFF.

This clonotype has ten or more counts. The rearrangement links TRBV28 to TRBJ2-4; D is possibly TRBD2 (6 bases). CDR3 size: 14 residues. Germline V lookup: CDR1 MDHEN, CDR2 SYDVKM. V shed 2 bases and J shed 5 bases, with 10 bases lying between them. In nucleotides, the CDR3 is TGTGCCAGCAGTTTAGGGACTCTGCAAAACATTCAGTACTTC. Translation: CASSLGTLQNIQYF. Together with reference TRBV28 and TRBJ2-4, the CDR3 gives the full variable domain: DVKVTQSSRYLVKRTGEKVFLECVQDMDHENMFWYRQDPGLGLRLIYFSYDVKMKEKGDIPEGYSVSREKKERFSLILESASTNQTSMYLCASSLGTLQNIQYFGAGTRLSVL.

This clonotype has at least ten counts. The V and J genes are TRBV3-1 and TRBJ2-1, with 7 bases lining up with TRBD1. Trimming removed 3 bases from V and 10 bases from J; junction bases left unmatched: 0. CDR3 length: 11 amino acids. The germline gives CDR1 LGHDT, CDR2 YNNKEL (reference sequence). The CDR3 loop is CASSQTGEQFF. DNA of the CDR3: TGTGCCAGCAGCCAGACAGGGGAGCAGTTCTTC.

This clonotype was seen many times. The J gene is TRBJ2-5, the V gene TRBV15; D may be TRBD2 (5 bases). Per germline, CDR1 LNHNV and CDR2 YYDKDF (reference sequence). There are 12 residues in the CDR3. V was clipped by 4 bases and J by 5 bases, with 8 bases between them. DNA for the CDR3: TGTGCCACCAGCACGGGCGGGGAGACCCAGTACTTC. Its translation: CATSTGGETQYF.

This clonotype occurred many times. A much larger clone is a single base away; this may be a read error. The chain links TRBV29-1 to TRBJ2-5; a possible D gene is TRBD1 (6 bases). Trimming left V 7 bases short and J 0 bases short, with 9 bases between. CDR1 is SQVTM and CDR2 is ANQGSEA in the germline V gene. The CDR3 covers 12 residues. CDR3 in amino acids: CSAGTNQETQYF. The DNA for the CDR3 is TGCAGCGCTGGGACAAACCAAGAGACCCAGTACTTC.

At least ten counts were recorded for this clonotype. The V and J genes are TRBV12-3 or TRBV12-4 and TRBJ1-5; 7 bases map to TRBD1. CDR3 length: 16 amino acids. Trimming cost V 3 bases and J 1 base; bases outside gene matches: 6. This CDR3 is CASSFGGQLSNQPQHF. The CDR3 DNA reads as TGTGCCAGCAGTTTTGGGGGACAGCTGAGCAATCAGCCCCAGCATTTT.

The sample holds many counts of this clonotype. The chain recombines TRBV11-2 with TRBJ2-7; D uncertain. V was pared by 3 bases and J by 4 bases, with 10 bases between. The V gene's germline CDR1 is SGHAT and CDR2 FQNNGV. The CDR3 is made up of 13 amino acids. The CDR3 is CASSFSDGYEQYF. In DNA form, the CDR3 reads TGTGCCAGCAGCTTTTCGGACGGGTACGAGCAGTACTTC. The entire variable domain, with the rest obtained from reference TRBV11-2 and TRBJ2-7, is as follows: EAGVAQSPRYKIIEKRQSVAFWCNPISGHATLYWYQQILGQGPKLLIQFQNNGVVDDSQLPKDRFSAERLKGVDSTLKIQPAKLEDSAVYLCASSFSDGYEQYFGPGTRLTVT.

The gene calls are TRBV24-1 and TRBJ2-3; 9 positions agree with TRBD1. CDR3 size: 14 residues. Germline V CDR1 and CDR2: KGHDR, SFDVKD. V was clipped by 9 bases and J by 4 bases; unmatched bases: 7. The CDR3 is CATGPGQGPDTQYF. The CDR3 DNA reads as TGTGCCACCGGACCGGGACAGGGTCCAGATACGCAGTATTTT.

In its sample, this clonotype was seen many times. The chain carries TRBV10-2 and TRBJ2-1, with no clear D. Trimming pared 6 bases from V and 4 bases from J, leaving 16 bases between. Per germline, CDR1 WSHSY and CDR2 SAAADI. CDR3 size: 15 residues. The CDR3 reads CASRDHTDKYNEQFF. For the CDR3, the DNA is TGCGCCAGCAGAGACCACACCGATAAATACAATGAGCAGTTCTTC.

A remark on this clonotype: The junction shows a germline mismatch at one end, possibly a read error. The rearrangement joins TRBV12-3 or TRBV12-4 to TRBJ2-4; the D call may be TRBD1 or TRBD2 (5 bases each). The CDR3 runs to 15 residues. DNA of the CDR3: TGTACCAGCAGTTTACGGGACGTAGCCAAAAACATTCAGTACTTC. It translates to CTSSLRDVAKNIQYF.

The rearrangement joins TRBV7-2 to TRBJ2-1, with a weak D call TRBD1 (5 bases). Trimming took 3 bases from V and 5 from J, leaving 14 bases between them. Germline V lookup: CDR1 SGHTA, CDR2 FQGNSA. The CDR3 is 15 amino acids. The CDR3 loop reads CASSFARASNNEQFF. The DNA for the CDR3 is TGTGCCAGCAGCTTCGCCAGGGCGTCAAACAATGAGCAGTTCTTC.

This chain connects TRBV27 to TRBJ2-1; 7 positions match TRBD1. V dropped 6 bases and J dropped 4; count of bases not matched to a gene: 9. The germline gives CDR1 MNHEY, CDR2 SMNVEV (reference sequence). The CDR3 is 15 residues long. CDR3 DNA: TGTGCCAGCAGCGTAACAGGGGCGGCTTACAATGAGCAGTTCTTC. This codes for CASSVTGAAYNEQFF.

This clonotype turned up a few times. This chain connects TRBV27 to TRBJ2-7; D is possibly TRBD1 or TRBD2 (5 bases each). V gave up 6 bases and J gave up 5 bases, with 17 bases separating them. This CDR3 region has 14 residues. Germline V CDR1 and CDR2: MNHEY, SMNVEV (reference sequence). CDR3 nucleotides: TGTGCCAGCAGAACGGGACGGCTAAGAGACGAGCAGTACTTC. Protein: CASRTGRLRDEQYF.

This clonotype was recorded at least ten times. This chain links TRBV4-3 with TRBJ1-1; D remains ambiguous. Trimming took 3 bases from V and 2 from J, leaving 13 bases between them. Per germline, CDR1 LGHNA and CDR2 YSLEER. The CDR3 consists of 15 residues. CDR3 sequence (DNA): TGCGCCAGCAGCCACTCGGCTCAAGGAAACACTGAAGCTTTCTTT. Translated, it gives CASSHSAQGNTEAFF.